Below, 20 T cell receptor beta chains from the same sample are listed, as sequenced in a study of T-cell reconstitution after alpha-beta-depleted transplantation in children. During its preparation, the TCRbeta library received unique molecular identifiers. TCRdb reprocessed the PCR reads via MiXCR and lists one record per CDR3 protein. The table lists about 110,000 distinct CDR3 sequences, over 9% of them singletons, with over 8% in the top ten. The sample here was PBMCs from the stem cell graft donor, taken from the stem cell graft. Receptor source: a human donor who donated a stem cell graft to a child with acute lymphoblastic leukemia.

This clonotype has ten or more counts. CDR3 DNA: TGTGCCAGCAGCTTAGCAGGGGGCTACGAGCAGTACTTC. It specifies CASSLAGGYEQYF. The rearrangement joins TRBV7-2 to TRBJ2-7; D might be TRBD1 (6 bases). V lost 0 bases to trimming and J lost 3 bases, with 6 bases between them. Germline V gene lookup returns CDR1 SGHTA and CDR2 FQGNSA. This CDR3 comprises 13 residues.

Ten or more counts support this clonotype. The V call is TRBV7-2, the J call TRBJ2-3; 8 bases agree with TRBD2. The junction had 19 bases not matched to a gene; V was cut back by 5 bases and J by 0 bases. The CDR3 spans 20 residues. The germline V gene encodes CDR1 SGHTA and CDR2 FQGNSA. The CDR3 spells CASSPGLAYRGIPSTDTQYF. The CDR3 bases are TGTGCCAGCAGCCCCGGACTAGCTTACCGCGGGATCCCTAGCACAGATACGCAGTATTTT.

The sample holds many counts of this clonotype. The chain joins TRBV12-3 or TRBV12-4 to TRBJ2-1, with 11 bases matching TRBD1. The V gene end was trimmed by 5 bases and the J gene end by 2 bases; junction bases not matched to a gene: 5. The CDR3 totals 16 residues. The CDR3 bases are TGTGCCAGCAGTCTGAGGACAGGGGGCCCCTACAATGAGCAGTTCTTC. Translated: CASSLRTGGPYNEQFF.

This clonotype was seen ten or more times. The rearrangement uses TRBV27 and TRBJ2-7, with 7 bases fitting TRBD1. The CDR3 contains 12 residues. Losses at the gene ends were 8 bases for V and 5 bases for J; bases not matched to a gene: 6. The germline gives CDR1 MNHEY, CDR2 SMNVEV (reference sequence). This CDR3 reads CASGPTGNEQYF. The CDR3 DNA reads TGTGCCAGCGGGCCGACAGGGAACGAGCAGTACTTC.

This clonotype has ten or more counts. The chain uses TRBV7-9 and TRBJ2-5; a weak D match, TRBD1 (5 bases). The CDR3 has 14 amino acids. Trimming shortened V by 5 bases and J by 1 base, and 11 bases separated the two germline ends. The germline CDR1 and CDR2 sequences are SEHNR and FQNEAQ (reference sequence). CDR3 DNA: TGTGCCAGCAGCCCCCGGACAATCCAAGAGACCCAGTACTTC. Amino acid sequence: CASSPRTIQETQYF.

This clonotype was found many times. CDR3 nucleotide sequence: TGTGCCATCAGTGACCCCGGGACAGGGAGAATGGACTATGGCTACACCTTC. This translates into CAISDPGTGRMDYGYTF. The genes are TRBV10-3 and TRBJ1-2; TRBD1 matches 9 bases. CDR3 length: 17 residues. Germline CDR1 and CDR2: ENHRY and SYGVKD. V lost 3 bases to trimming and J lost 3 bases; unmatched junction nucleotides: 11.

This clonotype occurred many times. The gene calls are TRBV27 and TRBJ1-4; a possible D gene is TRBD1 (6 bases). The V gene lost 6 bases and the J gene lost 7 bases, with 12 bases spanning the gap. CDR3 length: 13 residues. Germline V CDR1 and CDR2: MNHEY, SMNVEV (reference sequence). The CDR3: CASRDSNTEKLFF. DNA for the CDR3: TGTGCCAGCAGGGACAGTAATACTGAAAAACTGTTTTTT.

The chain recombines TRBV7-9 with TRBJ2-1; D may be TRBD1 or TRBD2 (5 bases each). The ends were cut back, 4 bases at V and 4 bases at J, with 14 bases in the middle. The CDR3 consists of 15 residues. Germline assignment: CDR1 SEHNR and CDR2 FQNEAQ (reference sequence). As DNA, the CDR3 is TGTGCCAGCAGCTCCCGTGGGACCCTTTACAATGAGCAGTTCTTC. Protein sequence: CASSSRGTLYNEQFF.

This clonotype was recorded many times. This chain uses TRBV7-2 with TRBJ1-1; D gene unclear. The germline CDR1 and CDR2 sequences are SGHTA and FQGNSA. Trimming took off 5 bases at V and 4 bases at J, with 11 bases between the two ends. This CDR3 comprises 13 residues. This CDR3 is CASSPGRVTEAFF. The CDR3 bases are TGTGCCAGCAGCCCCGGGAGGGTCACTGAAGCTTTCTTT.

This clonotype was seen ten or more times. The chain has TRBV6-1 and TRBJ2-2, with D possibly called TRBD1 or TRBD2 (5 bases each). Germline loops: CDR1 MNHNS, CDR2 SASEGT. This CDR3 has 12 amino acids. The germline V and J ends were trimmed by 4 bases and 5 bases, with 5 bases remaining between them. The CDR3 reads CASSGGTGELFF. The CDR3 DNA reads TGTGCCAGCAGTGGGGGGACCGGGGAGCTGTTTTTT.

This clonotype occurred many times. The chain employs TRBV12-3 or TRBV12-4 and TRBJ2-5; 7 positions match TRBD2. Trimming at V came to 2 bases and at J to 1 base, leaving 7 bases not matched to a gene. The CDR3 has 16 amino acids. The DNA for the CDR3 is TGTGCCAGCAGTTTAACGGGGGGACGAATCCAAGAGACCCAGTACTTC. This gives the protein CASSLTGGRIQETQYF.

This clonotype was detected many times. The chain links TRBV19 to TRBJ2-1, with 7 bases fitting TRBD2. Per the germline V gene, CDR1 is LNHDA and CDR2 is SQIVND (reference sequence). V was clipped by 8 bases and J by 5 bases; unmatched bases: 9. The CDR3 is 14 amino acids. CDR3 in DNA: TGTGCCAGTGGGAGGGGCGGGCTTAACAATGAGCAGTTCTTC. Translation gives CASGRGGLNNEQFF.

This clonotype occurred many times. The rearrangement joins TRBV6-5 to TRBJ1-4; D is unresolved. This CDR3 is 12 amino acids long. Between the trimmed V and J ends, which lost 6 bases and 5 bases, there was a span of 7 bases. Germline CDR1 MNHEY, CDR2 SVGAGI. This CDR3 is CASRRANEKLFF. The CDR3 DNA sequence: TGTGCCAGCAGACGGGCGAATGAAAAACTGTTTTTT.

The chain couples TRBV5-1 to TRBJ1-1, with a possible D match to TRBD1 (5 bases). The germline gives CDR1 SGHRS, CDR2 YFSETQ. Trimming removed 4 bases from V and 1 base from J, with 17 bases in between. This CDR3 is 16 amino acids long. The CDR3 loop reads CASSLGFREANTEAFF. The CDR3 DNA reads TGCGCCAGCAGCCTGGGCTTCAGGGAGGCGAACACTGAAGCTTTCTTT.

This clonotype was picked up many times. J is TRBJ1-5 and V is TRBV7-2; D uncertain. The V end was cut by 3 bases, the J end by 5 bases, with 14 bases between. Germline CDR1 reads SGHTA; CDR2 reads FQGNSA. This CDR3 is 15 amino acids long. For the CDR3, the DNA is TGTGCCAGCAGCTTTGCCGCACTAACCGATCAGCCCCAGCATTTT. This gives the protein CASSFAALTDQPQHF.

The chain is built from TRBV18 and TRBJ1-2, with TRBD1 matching 9 bases. The germline gives CDR1 KGHSH, CDR2 LQKENI. V shed 3 bases, J shed 5 bases, and the junction held 7 bases outside the gene matches. The CDR3 contains 15 residues. CDR3 protein: CASSPPDRGDYGYTF. CDR3 coding DNA: TGTGCCAGCTCACCCCCGGACAGGGGCGATTATGGCTACACCTTC.

In this sample, this clonotype turned up many times. The chain has TRBV10-3 and TRBJ2-5; D may be TRBD1 (6 bases). Trimming took 3 bases from V and 0 from J, leaving 14 bases between them. CDR1 is ENHRY and CDR2 is SYGVKD in the germline V gene. This CDR3 region has 16 residues. CDR3 coding DNA: TGTGCCATCAGTGACCGGGACCAGGGGTACCAAGAGACCCAGTACTTC. Its protein product is CAISDRDQGYQETQYF.

This clonotype was seen at least ten times. V gene TRBV5-1 combines with J gene TRBJ2-7; TRBD2 agrees at 7 bases. The CDR3 totals 16 residues. Germline CDR1 is SGHRS and CDR2 is YFSETQ. Trimming cost V 2 bases and J 0 bases; bases outside gene matches: 8. The CDR3 nucleotides read TGCGCCAGCAGCTTAAAAAGGGGCGGGGGCTCCTACGAGCAGTACTTC. Amino acids: CASSLKRGGGSYEQYF.

This clonotype was recorded at least ten times. The gene calls are TRBV6-2 or TRBV6-3 and TRBJ2-7; no definite D call. This CDR3 region has 15 residues. Trimming left V 4 bases short and J 5 bases short, with 18 bases between. Looked up from germline, CDR1 is MNHEY and CDR2 is SVGEGT. The CDR3 region is CASSSGESLGHEQYF. CDR3 DNA: TGTGCCAGCAGTTCCGGAGAGTCACTGGGTCACGAGCAGTACTTC.

This clonotype was seen at least ten times. The V call is TRBV15, the J call TRBJ2-5; 10 bases fit TRBD2. This CDR3 contains 18 residues. Germline V gene lookup returns CDR1 LNHNV and CDR2 YYDKDF (reference sequence). V was clipped by 1 base and J by 6 bases; unmatched bases: 14. CDR3 residues: CATSRGVKLAGVDQTQYF. The CDR3 nucleotides are TGTGCCACCAGCAGAGGTGTCAAGCTAGCGGGAGTTGACCAGACCCAGTACTTC.